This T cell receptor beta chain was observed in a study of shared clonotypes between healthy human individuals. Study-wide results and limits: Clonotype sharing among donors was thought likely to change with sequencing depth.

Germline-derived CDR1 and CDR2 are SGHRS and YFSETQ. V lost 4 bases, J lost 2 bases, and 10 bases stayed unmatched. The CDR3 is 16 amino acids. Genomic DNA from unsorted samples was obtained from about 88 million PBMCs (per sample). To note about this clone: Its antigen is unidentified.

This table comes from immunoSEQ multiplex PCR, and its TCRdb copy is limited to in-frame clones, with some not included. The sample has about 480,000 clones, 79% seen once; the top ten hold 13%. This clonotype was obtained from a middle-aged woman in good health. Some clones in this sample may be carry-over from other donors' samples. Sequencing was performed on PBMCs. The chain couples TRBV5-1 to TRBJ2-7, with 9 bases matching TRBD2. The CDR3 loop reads CASSPTLLAGTYEQYF. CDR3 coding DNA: TGCGCCAGCAGCCCCACACTTCTAGCGGGAACCTACGAGCAGTACTTC.